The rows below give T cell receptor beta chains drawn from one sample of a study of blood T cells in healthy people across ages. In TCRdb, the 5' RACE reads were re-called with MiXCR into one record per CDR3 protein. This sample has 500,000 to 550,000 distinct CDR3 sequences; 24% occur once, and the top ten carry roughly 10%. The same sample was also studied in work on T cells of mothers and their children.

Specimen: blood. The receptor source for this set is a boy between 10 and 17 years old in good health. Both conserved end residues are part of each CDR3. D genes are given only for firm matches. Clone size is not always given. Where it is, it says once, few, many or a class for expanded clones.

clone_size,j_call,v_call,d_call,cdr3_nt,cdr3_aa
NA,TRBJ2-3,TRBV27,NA,TGTGCCAGCAGCTACCTTCTGGGAATTGGGCCAGATACGCAGTATTTT,CASSYLLGIGPDTQYF
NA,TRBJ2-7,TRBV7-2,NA,TGTGCCAGCAGCTTTAGCTGGGGGCGGTACGAGCAGTACTTC,CASSFSWGRYEQYF
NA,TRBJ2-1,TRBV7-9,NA,TGTGCCAGCAGCCTAGAGGGTGGGAGCTCCTACAATGAGCAGTTCTTC,CASSLEGGSSYNEQFF
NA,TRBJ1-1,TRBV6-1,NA,TGTGCCAGCAGTGGCGGGGCCAGCACTGAAGCTTTCTTT,CASSGGASTEAFF
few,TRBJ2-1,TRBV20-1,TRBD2,TGCAGTGCTAGAGATTGGGGACTAGCGGGTCGGAATGAGCAGTTCTTC,CSARDWGLAGRNEQFF
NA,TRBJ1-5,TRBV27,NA,TGTGCCAGCAGCCAAGCGGGCAGGGGTGATGAGCCCCAGCATTTT,CASSQAGRGDEPQHF
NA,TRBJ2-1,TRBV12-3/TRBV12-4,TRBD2,TGTGCCAGCAGCGGGACTAGCGGGAGTTATGAGCAGTTCTTC,CASSGTSGSYEQFF
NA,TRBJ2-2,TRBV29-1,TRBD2,TGCAGCGTAATAGGACTAGCGGGCCGCGTCACCGGGGAGCTGTTTTTT,CSVIGLAGRVTGELFF
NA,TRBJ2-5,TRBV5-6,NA,TGTGCCAGCAGCCCGGGACCCCGACAAGAGACCCAGTACTTC,CASSPGPRQETQYF
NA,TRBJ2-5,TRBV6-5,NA,TGTGCCAGCAGTTACGCGGGATCGAGGGAGCAGACCCAGTACTTC,CASSYAGSREQTQYF
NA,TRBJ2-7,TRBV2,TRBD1,TGTGCCAGCAGCGTGGGACAGAGGACTTACGAGCAGTACTTC,CASSVGQRTYEQYF
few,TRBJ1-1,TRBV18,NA,TGTGCCAGCTCACCAAACGCGAACACTGAAGCTTTCTTT,CASSPNANTEAFF
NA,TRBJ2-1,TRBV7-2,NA,TGTGCCAGCAGCCCTAGGAGGGGAAACAATGAGCAGTTCTTC,CASSPRRGNNEQFF
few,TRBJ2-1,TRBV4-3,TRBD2,TGCGCCAGCAGCCAAGATTCCACTAGCGGGAATCATGAGCAGTTCTTC,CASSQDSTSGNHEQFF
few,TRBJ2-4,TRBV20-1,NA,TGCAGTGCTACCGACCAGGGGCTAGCCAAAAACATTCAGTACTTC,CSATDQGLAKNIQYF
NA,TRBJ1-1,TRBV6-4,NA,TGTGCCAGCAGTGCGACCGGATCCTACACTGAAGCTTTCTTT,CASSATGSYTEAFF
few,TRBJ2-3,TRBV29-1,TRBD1,TGCAGCGTTGAGGAAACCGGGACAGCCACAGATACGCAGTATTTT,CSVEETGTATDTQYF
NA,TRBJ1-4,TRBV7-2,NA,TGTGCCAGCAGGTCGGATCGAGCTAATGAAAAACTGTTTTTT,CASRSDRANEKLFF
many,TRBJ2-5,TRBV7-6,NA,TGTGCCAGCAGCTTAGGTCTAGCGCCACAATCCCTCGTTAAGTTC,CASSLGLAPQSLVKF
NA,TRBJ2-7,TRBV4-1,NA,TGCGCCAGCAGCTTGACGCTATGGGGTTTCGGCGAGCAGTACTTC,CASSLTLWGFGEQYF
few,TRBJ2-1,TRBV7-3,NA,TGTGCCAGCAGCTTAACATTCGGTCGGATCTCCTACAATGAGCAGTTCTTC,CASSLTFGRISYNEQFF
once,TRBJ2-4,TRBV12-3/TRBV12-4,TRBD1,TGTGCCAGCAGTTTAGCTCAGAGACAGGGCCAAAACATTCAGTACTTC,CASSLAQRQGQNIQYF
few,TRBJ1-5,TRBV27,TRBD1,TGTGCCAGCAGTATGACAGGGGCATCCAATCAGCCCCAGCATTTT,CASSMTGASNQPQHF
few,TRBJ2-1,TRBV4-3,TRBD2,TGCGCCAGCAGCCGAGCTAGCGGAGGCTCCTACAATGAGCAGTTCTTC,CASSRASGGSYNEQFF
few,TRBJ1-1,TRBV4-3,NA,TGCGCCAGCAGCCAAGAGAGGGGACTTGAAGCTTTCTTT,CASSQERGLEAFF
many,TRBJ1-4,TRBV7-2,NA,TGTGCCAGCAGCTTAGCGGGAACCGCAACTAATGAAAAACTGTTTTTT,CASSLAGTATNEKLFF
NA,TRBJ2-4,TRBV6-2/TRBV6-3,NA,TGTGCCAGCAGACCGCAGGTGCGTGGGGACATTCAGTACTTC,CASRPQVRGDIQYF
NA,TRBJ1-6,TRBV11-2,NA,TGTGCCAGCAGCTTGGTAGGGATCTATAATTCACCCCTCCACTTT,CASSLVGIYNSPLHF
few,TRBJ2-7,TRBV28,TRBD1,TGTGCCAGCAGCCGACAGGGGGCTAATTACGAGCAGTACTTC,CASSRQGANYEQYF
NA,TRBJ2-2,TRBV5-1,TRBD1,TGCGCCAGCAGCTGGACAGGGGGGTCCGGGGAGCTGTTTTTT,CASSWTGGSGELFF
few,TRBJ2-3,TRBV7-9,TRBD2,TGTGCCAGCAGCCTAAAGGGACTAGCGGGGTCCACAGATACGCAGTATTTT,CASSLKGLAGSTDTQYF
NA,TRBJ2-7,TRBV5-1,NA,TGCGCCAGCAGCTTCCGCGGACACCCCTACGAGCAGTACTTC,CASSFRGHPYEQYF
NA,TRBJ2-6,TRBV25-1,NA,TGTGCCAGCAGTGATCCAACAGGAAGAGCTGGGGCCAACGTCCTGACTTTC,CASSDPTGRAGANVLTF
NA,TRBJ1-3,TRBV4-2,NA,TGTGCCGGCAGCCAGAGGGGAATAGGAAACACCATATATTTT,CAGSQRGIGNTIYF
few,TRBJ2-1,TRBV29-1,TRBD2,TGCAGCGTTGTGGGGGGGACTAGCGGGGGTCGGTCGGTGAATGAGCAGTTCTTC,CSVVGGTSGGRSVNEQFF
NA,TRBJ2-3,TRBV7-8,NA,TGTGCCAGCAGCTTAGCGTTAGGCGGGGCGAGCACAGATACGCAGTATTTT,CASSLALGGASTDTQYF
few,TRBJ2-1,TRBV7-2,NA,TGTGCCAGCAGCTTATTGACAGAAACCTTCTTC,CASSLLTETFF
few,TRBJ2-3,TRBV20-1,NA,TGCAGTGCTGAGGACCCTTGGAGAGATACGCAGTATTTT,CSAEDPWRDTQYF
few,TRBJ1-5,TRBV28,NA,TGTGCCAGCAGTTTATTCGCCAAGACCGGTCAGCCCCAGCATTTT,CASSLFAKTGQPQHF
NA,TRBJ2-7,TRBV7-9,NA,TGTGCCAACAGCTTGACCACAGGGGGGGACCTCTACGAGCAGTACTTC,CANSLTTGGDLYEQYF
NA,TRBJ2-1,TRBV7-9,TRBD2,TGTGCCAGCAGCTTAAGCGGGATGAACAATGAGCAGTTCTTC,CASSLSGMNNEQFF
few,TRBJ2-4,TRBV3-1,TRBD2,TGTGCCAGCAGCCAAGAGCGGGGGGACATAGCCAAAAACATTCAGTACTTC,CASSQERGDIAKNIQYF
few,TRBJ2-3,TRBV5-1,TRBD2,TGCGCCAGCAAACCAATGGGACTAGCGGGGGAGTATACGCAGTATTTT,CASKPMGLAGEYTQYF
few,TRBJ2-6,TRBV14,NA,TGTGCCAGCAGCCAGTACGGATCTGGGGCCAACGTCCTGACTTTC,CASSQYGSGANVLTF
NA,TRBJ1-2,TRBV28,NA,TGTGCCAGCTCGCGGTTCTCACGGACAAGAGCTAACTATGGCTACACCTTC,CASSRFSRTRANYGYTF
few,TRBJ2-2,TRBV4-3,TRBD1,TGCGCCAGCAGCCAACTTATACCCCGGGACAGGGACACCGGGGAGCTGTTTTTT,CASSQLIPRDRDTGELFF
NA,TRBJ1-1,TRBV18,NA,TGTGCCAGCTCACCACCGGGGAGCACTGAAGCTTTCTTT,CASSPPGSTEAFF
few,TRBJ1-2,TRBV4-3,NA,TGCGCCAGCAGCCAAGGAGGCAGGACCAACTATGGCTACACCTTC,CASSQGGRTNYGYTF
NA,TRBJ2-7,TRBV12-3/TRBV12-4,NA,TGTGCCAGCAGTTTACCGCAGGGGAGGAACGAGCAGTACTTC,CASSLPQGRNEQYF
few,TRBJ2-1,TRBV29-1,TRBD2,TGCAGCGTCCGAGGACTAGCGGCCAGTGAGCAGTTCTTC,CSVRGLAASEQFF
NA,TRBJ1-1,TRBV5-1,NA,TGCGCCAGCAGCTTGGAGGGATGGGGCACTGAAGCTTTCTTT,CASSLEGWGTEAFF
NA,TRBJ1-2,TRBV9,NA,TGTGCCAGCAGCGTAGGGACCGCGGCGGGCTACACCTTC,CASSVGTAAGYTF